Listed below are T cell receptor beta chains from one sample, sequenced in a study of shared clonotypes between healthy human individuals. Method: immunoSEQ multiplex PCR; TCRdb's copy keeps in-frame clones and lacks some. The sample carries approximately 2,000,000 clones, around 90% recorded once. The source material was naive CD4+ T cells from PBMCs. Receptors originate from a man between 18 and 35 years old in good health. Some clones in this sample may be carry-over from other donors' samples. The CDR3 runs from the conserved cysteine through the conserved F or W. A D gene is named only where the DNA matches it firmly. Rows give clone size only sometimes, using once, few, many, or a class for an expanded clone.

NA	NA	TRBV6-1	TRBJ2-5	TGTGCCAGCAGTCGGGGGACCACGGAGACCCAGTACTTC	CASSRGTTETQYF
NA	NA	TRBV11-2	TRBJ2-7	TGTGCCAGCAGTTACAGACGTGCCTACGAGCAGTACTTC	CASSYRRAYEQYF
NA	NA	TRBV28	TRBJ2-3	TGTGCCAGCAGTTTATCAGGCAGAAGAGATACGCAGTATTTT	CASSLSGRRDTQYF
NA	NA	TRBV27	TRBJ2-1	TGTGCCAGCAGTTTCTCTTGGAGAGTCAATGAGCAGTTCTTC	CASSFSWRVNEQFF
NA	TRBD2	TRBV29-1	TRBJ2-5	TGCAGCGCGTCTCCTCAGACTAGCGGGAGGGCTCGTGAGACCCAGTACTTC	CSASPQTSGRARETQYF
once	NA	TRBV9	TRBJ2-7	TGTGCCAGCAGCGTAGATACAGGGAGACACGAGCAGTACTTC	CASSVDTGRHEQYF
NA	TRBD1	TRBV5-1	TRBJ2-1	TGCGCCAGCAGCTTGGAACAGGGGGTCTCAATTGAGCAGTTCTTC	CASSLEQGVSIEQFF
NA	NA	TRBV28	TRBJ1-2	TGTGCCAGCAACCTCGCTAACTATGGCTACACCTTC	CASNLANYGYTF
NA	NA	TRBV5-1	TRBJ2-5	TGCGCCAGCAGCTTGGTCGGAATCTCCCAAGAGACCCAGTACTTC	CASSLVGISQETQYF
NA	NA	TRBV4-1	TRBJ1-5	TGCGCCAGCAGCCAAGGGGCCGGGCAGAATCAGCCCCAGCATTTT	CASSQGAGQNQPQHF
NA	NA	TRBV7-9	TRBJ2-7	TGTGCCAGCAGCCAACGGGACACCCAGCAGTACTTC	CASSQRDTQQYF
NA	NA	TRBV11-2	TRBJ1-1	TGTGCCAGCAGCTGGACCAACAAGGGCACTGAAGCTTTCTTT	CASSWTNKGTEAFF
NA	NA	TRBV29-1	TRBJ2-1	TGCAGCGTTGGCAGGGTGATACTGGGGGAGCAGTTCTTC	CSVGRVILGEQFF
once	NA	TRBV5-6	TRBJ1-5	TGTGCCAGCAGCTTGAGGGTGGAGAATAGCAATCAGCCCCAGCATTTT	CASSLRVENSNQPQHF
NA	TRBD2	TRBV5-1	TRBJ2-5	TGCGCCAGCAGCCACAGCGGGAGTAGTGAGACCCAGTACTTC	CASSHSGSSETQYF
NA	NA	TRBV20-1	TRBJ2-4	TGCAGTGGTGTAGGGAAAAACATTCAGTACTTC	CSGVGKNIQYF